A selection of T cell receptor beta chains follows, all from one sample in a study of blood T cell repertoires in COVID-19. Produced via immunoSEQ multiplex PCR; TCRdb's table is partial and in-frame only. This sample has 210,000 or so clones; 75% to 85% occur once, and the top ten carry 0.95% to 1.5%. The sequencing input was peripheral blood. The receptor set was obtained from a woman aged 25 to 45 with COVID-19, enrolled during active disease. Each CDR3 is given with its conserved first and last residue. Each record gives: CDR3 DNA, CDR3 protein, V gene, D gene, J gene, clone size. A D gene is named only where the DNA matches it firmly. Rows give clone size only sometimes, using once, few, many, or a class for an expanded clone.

TGTGCCAGCAGCACTAGCGGGAGCAGTGAAAAACTGTTTTTT | CASSTSGSSEKLFF | TRBV7-2 | - | TRBJ1-4 | -
TGTGCCAGTAGCCTAGCGGGGGCGCGAAAGACCCAGTACTTC | CASSLAGARKTQYF | TRBV19 | TRBD2 | TRBJ2-5 | -
TGTGCCAGTAGTATCTGGGGGGTTGGCAATCAGCCCCAGCATTTT | CASSIWGVGNQPQHF | TRBV19 | - | TRBJ1-5 | few
TGTGCCAGCAGTGATTGGGGGCGCGAGGACGCTTTCTTT | CASSDWGREDAFF | TRBV2 | - | TRBJ1-1 | once
TGTGCCAGCCGCCGCTGGACAGGCCTGAGCACAGATACGCAGTATTTT | CASRRWTGLSTDTQYF | TRBV2 | TRBD1 | TRBJ2-3 | -
TGCGCCAGCAGGGGGACTAGCGGTAACTCCTACAATGAGCAGTTCTTC | CASRGTSGNSYNEQFF | TRBV5-1 | TRBD2 | TRBJ2-1 | -
TGTGCCAGCAGTGAAGCTAGCGTGAGGGATGAGCAGTTCTTC | CASSEASVRDEQFF | TRBV2 | - | TRBJ2-1 | -
TGTGCCAGTAGTAATACAGGGACGAGGCAGTTCTTC | CASSNTGTRQFF | TRBV19 | - | TRBJ2-1 | -
TGTGCCAGCAGCTTAACGCGGGACAGCTCCTACAATGAGCAGTTCTTC | CASSLTRDSSYNEQFF | TRBV7-3 | - | TRBJ2-1 | -
TGTGCTAGTGGTTTGGATACTTCGGGGGGCTACACCTTC | CASGLDTSGGYTF | TRBV12-5 | - | TRBJ1-2 | -
TGTGCCAGCAGTTTATCCGGGACAGGTGGACTTCGGGGTGGCTACACCTTC | CASSLSGTGGLRGGYTF | TRBV28 | TRBD1 | TRBJ1-2 | -
TGTGCCAGCAGCCAGAGGGGGCCCTACGAGCAGTACTTC | CASSQRGPYEQYF | TRBV3-1/TRBV3-2 | TRBD1 | TRBJ2-7 | few
TGTGCCAGCAGCCGGGACAGGGGGATCAACGAGCAGTACTTC | CASSRDRGINEQYF | TRBV7-2 | TRBD1 | TRBJ2-7 | once
TGTGCCAGCAGTGGGAGGGACGCCTCTAGCACAGATACGCAGTATTTT | CASSGRDASSTDTQYF | TRBV25-1 | - | TRBJ2-3 | -
TGTGCCAGCAGTTACGGCACAGGCGGTCACACTGAAGCTTTCTTT | CASSYGTGGHTEAFF | TRBV6-2/TRBV6-3 | - | TRBJ1-1 | -
TGTGCCAGCAGCTTAGGGATTGGGGGCGGTCAGCCCCAGCATTTT | CASSLGIGGGQPQHF | TRBV11-2 | - | TRBJ1-5 | -
TGTGCCAGCAGCGTATCGGAAGCGGCCAAAAACATTCAGTACTTC | CASSVSEAAKNIQYF | TRBV7-9 | - | TRBJ2-4 | -
TGTGCCAGCAGCCGTACGGCGGCGGGATTATACGAGCAGTACTTC | CASSRTAAGLYEQYF | TRBV4-2 | - | TRBJ2-7 | -
TGTGCCAGTAGTATAGACAGGGTTAGCAATCAGCCCCAGCATTTT | CASSIDRVSNQPQHF | TRBV19 | - | TRBJ1-5 | -
TGTGCCAGCAGCCAAGATTTGAGCGGGGCCTTGCGGGTCAGCTCCTATAATTCACCCCTCCACTTT | CASSQDLSGALRVSSYNSPLHF | TRBV3-1/TRBV3-2 | - | TRBJ1-6 | -
TGTGCCAGCAGTTTCTCCGGACAGGGCTATGGCTACACCTTC | CASSFSGQGYGYTF | TRBV27 | TRBD1 | TRBJ1-2 | -
TGTGCCAGCAGCTTTCGACAGGGGGCTGAAGCTTTCTTT | CASSFRQGAEAFF | TRBV7-2 | TRBD1 | TRBJ1-1 | -
TGTGCCAGCAGTTACTCCCTTCATCAGCCCCAGCATTTT | CASSYSLHQPQHF | TRBV6-2/TRBV6-3 | - | TRBJ1-5 | -
TGTGCCAGCAGCTCCCGGCGACAGGGGGCTTTGAACACCGGGGAGCTGTTTTTT | CASSSRRQGALNTGELFF | TRBV14 | TRBD1 | TRBJ2-2 | -
TGCGCCAGCAGTGAGGGTAACGAGCAGTACTTC | CASSEGNEQYF | TRBV5-1 | - | TRBJ2-7 | -
TGCGCCAGCAGCGGACTAGCGGGATCGAGCTCCTACAATGAGCAGTTCTTC | CASSGLAGSSSYNEQFF | TRBV5-1 | TRBD2 | TRBJ2-1 | -
TGCGCCAGCAGCACTGAGACTTATGGAAACACCATATATTTT | CASSTETYGNTIYF | TRBV5-1 | - | TRBJ1-3 | -
TGTGCCAGCAGCCCGAGGGGGGAAAAACTGTTTTTT | CASSPRGEKLFF | TRBV12-3/TRBV12-4 | - | TRBJ1-4 | -
TGTGCCACCAGCAGAGACCCCCACTTGAACACTGAAGCTTTCTTT | CATSRDPHLNTEAFF | TRBV15 | - | TRBJ1-1 | -
TGTGCCAGCAGCTTAGGACTGGATCCCTACGAGCAGTACTTC | CASSLGLDPYEQYF | TRBV7-9 | - | TRBJ2-7 | -
TGTGCCAGCAGCTCCCCCGTTCGTCCCGCGAGGCAGTACTTC | CASSSPVRPARQYF | TRBV5-4 | - | TRBJ2-7 | -
TGTGCCATCAGTGATCGCCTATTGGATTCGGGACAGGCCAGCTATGGCTACACCTTC | CAISDRLLDSGQASYGYTF | TRBV10-3 | TRBD1 | TRBJ1-2 | -
TGCGCCAGCAGCTTATCGGGACAACCTCCTTACAATGAGCAGTTCTTC | CASSLSGQPPYNEQFF | TRBV5-1 | - | TRBJ2-1 | once